The 10 T cell receptor beta chains reported below all come from one sample, sequenced in a study of preoperative IRX-2 immunotherapy in early breast cancer. The treatment is: preoperative locoregional IRX-2 cytokine immunotherapy. Profiled with immunoSEQ multiplex PCR; TCRdb holds only in-frame clones, not every one. The profile shows around 57,000 clones, around 94% of them singletons. The biological material was taken from a patient treated with IRX-2 immunotherapy. The receptor set was obtained from a human donor with breast cancer.

This clone was picked up one time. V gene TRBV19 combines with J gene TRBJ2-3; 8 bases are shared with TRBD2. The CDR3 spans 17 residues. Losses at the gene ends were 5 bases for V and 3 bases for J; bases not matched to a gene: 13. Looked up from germline, CDR1 is LNHDA and CDR2 is SQIVND (reference sequence). Written as DNA, the CDR3 is TGTGCCAGTAGTCCTGGGGCTGGGCGGGGGGCTACAGATACGCAGTATTTT. Translating gives CASSPGAGRGATDTQYF.

The chain couples TRBV19 to TRBJ1-5; D perhaps matches TRBD1 (5 bases). CDR1 LNHDA and CDR2 SQIVND come from the germline V gene (reference sequence). This CDR3 spans 15 amino acids. The germline V and J ends were trimmed by 3 bases and 7 bases, with 16 bases remaining between them. CDR3: CASSIWEGPGQPQHF. In DNA, the CDR3 is TGTGCCAGTAGTATTTGGGAGGGGCCAGGGCAGCCCCAGCATTTT.

This chain links TRBV4-3 with TRBJ2-1; D is ambiguous. CDR1 and CDR2 (germline): LGHNA, YSLEER. The V gene lost 2 bases and the J gene lost 8 bases, with 10 bases spanning the gap. This CDR3 has 13 amino acids. The CDR3 here is CASSQNERDEQFF. The CDR3 DNA reads TGCGCCAGCAGCCAAAACGAAAGGGATGAGCAGTTCTTC.

The chain uses TRBV6-5 and TRBJ2-7, with 7 bases fitting TRBD1. The CDR3 loop spans 14 amino acids. J lost 3 bases, V lost 5 bases, and 7 bases had no gene match. Germline assignment: CDR1 MNHEY and CDR2 SVGAGI. The CDR3 region is CASSKTDRDYEQYF. Here the CDR3 DNA reads TGTGCCAGCAGTAAAACAGACAGGGACTACGAGCAGTACTTC.

The gene calls are TRBV7-3 and TRBJ2-1, with D unresolved. Germline CDR1 is SGHTA and CDR2 is FQGTGA. The CDR3 is 16 residues long. Trimming cost V 5 bases and J 7 bases, with 21 bases left between them. The CDR3 spells CASSPFYARTRNEQFF. CDR3 sequence (DNA): TGTGCCAGCAGCCCCTTTTATGCGAGAACGAGGAATGAGCAGTTCTTC.

This clone was observed once. One junction end disagrees with the germline gene, perhaps due to a read error. The genes are TRBV30 and TRBJ1-1; D is possibly TRBD1 (6 bases). Germline V gene lookup returns CDR1 GTSNPN and CDR2 SVGIG (reference sequence). CDR3 length equals 11 residues. CDR3 loop: CAWTQRGAGGF. CDR3 DNA: TGTGCCTGGACCCAACGGGGGGCGGGGGGCTTT.

This clone was recorded only once. The gene calls are TRBV25-1 and TRBJ2-2; maybe TRBD1 (6 bases). V shed 6 bases and J shed 1 base, with 12 bases lying between them. Germline CDR1 reads MGHDK; CDR2 reads SYGVNS. The CDR3 consists of 15 residues. The chain's CDR3 is CASSQPGQNTGELFF. CDR3 bases: TGTGCCAGCAGCCAACCGGGACAGAACACCGGGGAGCTGTTTTTT.

The rearrangement uses TRBV5-1 and TRBJ2-5; no clear D. The CDR3 length is 13 residues. The germline V gene has CDR1 SGHRS and CDR2 YFSETQ. The V end lost 4 bases, the J end lost 1 base, and 8 bases lay between the germline ends. In nucleotides, the CDR3 is TGCGCCAGCAGCCCCGGAATCCAAGAGACCCAGTACTTC. As protein: CASSPGIQETQYF.

This CDR3 is CASSSVGSDQPQHF. CDR3 bases: TGTGCCAGCAGCTCGGTTGGTTCCGATCAGCCCCAGCATTTT. The chain couples TRBV5-5 to TRBJ1-5; D gene unclear. Deletions cut 3 bases from V and 5 bases from J, with 12 bases between. The CDR3 consists of 14 residues. Germline V gene lookup returns CDR1 SGHKS and CDR2 YYEKEE (reference sequence).

This chain links TRBV9 with TRBJ2-7; 10 nucleotides agree with TRBD2. Germline V gene lookup returns CDR1 SGDLS and CDR2 YYNGEE. The CDR3 totals 15 residues. Trimming removed 3 bases from V and 2 bases from J; junction bases left unmatched: 5. CDR3 in DNA: TGTGCCAGCAGCGCCCTAGCGGGAGCCACCTACGAGCAGTACTTC. Protein sequence: CASSALAGATYEQYF.